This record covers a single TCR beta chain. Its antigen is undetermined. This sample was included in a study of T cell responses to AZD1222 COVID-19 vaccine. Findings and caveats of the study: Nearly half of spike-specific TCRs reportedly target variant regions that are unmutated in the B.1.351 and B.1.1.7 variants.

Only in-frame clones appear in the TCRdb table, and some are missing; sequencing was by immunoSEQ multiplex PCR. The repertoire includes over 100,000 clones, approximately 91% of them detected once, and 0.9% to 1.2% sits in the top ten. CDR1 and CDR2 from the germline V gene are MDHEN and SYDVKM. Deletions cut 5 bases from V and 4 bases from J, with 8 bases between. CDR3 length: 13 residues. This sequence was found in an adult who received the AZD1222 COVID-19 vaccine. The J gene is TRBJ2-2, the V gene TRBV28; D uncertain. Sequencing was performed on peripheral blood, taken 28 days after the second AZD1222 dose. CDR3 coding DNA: TGTGCCAGCAGTGTACCGTCCACCGGGGAGCTGTTTTTT. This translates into CASSVPSTGELFF.